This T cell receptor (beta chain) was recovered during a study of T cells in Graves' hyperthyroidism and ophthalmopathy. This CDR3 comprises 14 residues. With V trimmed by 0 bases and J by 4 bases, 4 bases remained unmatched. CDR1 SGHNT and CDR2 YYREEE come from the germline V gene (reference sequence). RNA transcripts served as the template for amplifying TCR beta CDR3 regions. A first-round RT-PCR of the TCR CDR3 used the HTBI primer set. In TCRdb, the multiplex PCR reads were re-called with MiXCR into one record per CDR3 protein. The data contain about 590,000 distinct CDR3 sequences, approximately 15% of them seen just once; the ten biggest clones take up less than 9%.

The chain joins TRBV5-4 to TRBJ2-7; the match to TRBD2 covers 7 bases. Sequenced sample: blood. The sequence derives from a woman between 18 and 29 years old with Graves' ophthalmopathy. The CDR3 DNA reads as TGTGCCAGCAGCTTGGATGCGGGAGTATACGAGCAGTACTTC. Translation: CASSLDAGVYEQYF.